This T cell receptor (beta chain) emerged from a study of T cell changes during pregnancy in multiple sclerosis (dated by TCRdb to the late 2010s). Study-level background: In women with multiple sclerosis, the researchers looked at how the T cell repertoire shifted as pregnancy progressed.

Taken from the germline V gene, the CDR1 and CDR2 loops are SGDLS and YYNGEE. Relative to germline, V is missing 4 bases and J is missing 7 bases, with 12 bases of the junction outside any gene match. The CDR3 starts with the cysteine, ends with the phenylalanine, and has 16 residues. Left in the record is the CDR3 DNA by itself, 48 bases read in frame from the first base. To prepare the library, the immunoSEQ multiplex PCR assay was applied. In its TCRdb copy, this immuneACCESS table keeps in-frame sequences only and misses some clones. Where compared with another copy, unresolved V genes explain less than half of these, and the others have no known cause. A total of 35,000 to 45,000 clones appear in this sample, about nine tenths of them only once. The ten largest clonotypes hold less than 0.75% of the sample. This clone was picked up one time. Its target antigen remains unknown. No much larger clonotype is one base removed from it; base qualities were not supplied.

Recombination linked TRBV9 to TRBJ2-2; 8 of the junction bases match TRBD1. Sequencing used CD4+ T cells from peripheral blood mononuclear cells, obtained before pregnancy. The source of this sequence is a female donor with multiple sclerosis, enrolled in a pregnancy study. This receptor carries the CDR3 CASSPRWGQEVGELFF. The DNA sequence follows: TGTGCCAGCAGCCCACGTTGGGGACAGGAGGTCGGGGAGCTGTTTTTT. Here the CDR3 is joined to the reference TRBV9 and TRBJ2-2 genes, and the full variable domain is: DSGVTQTPKHLITATGQRVTLRCSPRSGDLSVYWYQQSLDQGLQFLIQYYNGEERAKGNILERFSAQQFPDLHSELNLSSLELGDSALYFCASSPRWGQEVGELFFGEGSRLTVL.